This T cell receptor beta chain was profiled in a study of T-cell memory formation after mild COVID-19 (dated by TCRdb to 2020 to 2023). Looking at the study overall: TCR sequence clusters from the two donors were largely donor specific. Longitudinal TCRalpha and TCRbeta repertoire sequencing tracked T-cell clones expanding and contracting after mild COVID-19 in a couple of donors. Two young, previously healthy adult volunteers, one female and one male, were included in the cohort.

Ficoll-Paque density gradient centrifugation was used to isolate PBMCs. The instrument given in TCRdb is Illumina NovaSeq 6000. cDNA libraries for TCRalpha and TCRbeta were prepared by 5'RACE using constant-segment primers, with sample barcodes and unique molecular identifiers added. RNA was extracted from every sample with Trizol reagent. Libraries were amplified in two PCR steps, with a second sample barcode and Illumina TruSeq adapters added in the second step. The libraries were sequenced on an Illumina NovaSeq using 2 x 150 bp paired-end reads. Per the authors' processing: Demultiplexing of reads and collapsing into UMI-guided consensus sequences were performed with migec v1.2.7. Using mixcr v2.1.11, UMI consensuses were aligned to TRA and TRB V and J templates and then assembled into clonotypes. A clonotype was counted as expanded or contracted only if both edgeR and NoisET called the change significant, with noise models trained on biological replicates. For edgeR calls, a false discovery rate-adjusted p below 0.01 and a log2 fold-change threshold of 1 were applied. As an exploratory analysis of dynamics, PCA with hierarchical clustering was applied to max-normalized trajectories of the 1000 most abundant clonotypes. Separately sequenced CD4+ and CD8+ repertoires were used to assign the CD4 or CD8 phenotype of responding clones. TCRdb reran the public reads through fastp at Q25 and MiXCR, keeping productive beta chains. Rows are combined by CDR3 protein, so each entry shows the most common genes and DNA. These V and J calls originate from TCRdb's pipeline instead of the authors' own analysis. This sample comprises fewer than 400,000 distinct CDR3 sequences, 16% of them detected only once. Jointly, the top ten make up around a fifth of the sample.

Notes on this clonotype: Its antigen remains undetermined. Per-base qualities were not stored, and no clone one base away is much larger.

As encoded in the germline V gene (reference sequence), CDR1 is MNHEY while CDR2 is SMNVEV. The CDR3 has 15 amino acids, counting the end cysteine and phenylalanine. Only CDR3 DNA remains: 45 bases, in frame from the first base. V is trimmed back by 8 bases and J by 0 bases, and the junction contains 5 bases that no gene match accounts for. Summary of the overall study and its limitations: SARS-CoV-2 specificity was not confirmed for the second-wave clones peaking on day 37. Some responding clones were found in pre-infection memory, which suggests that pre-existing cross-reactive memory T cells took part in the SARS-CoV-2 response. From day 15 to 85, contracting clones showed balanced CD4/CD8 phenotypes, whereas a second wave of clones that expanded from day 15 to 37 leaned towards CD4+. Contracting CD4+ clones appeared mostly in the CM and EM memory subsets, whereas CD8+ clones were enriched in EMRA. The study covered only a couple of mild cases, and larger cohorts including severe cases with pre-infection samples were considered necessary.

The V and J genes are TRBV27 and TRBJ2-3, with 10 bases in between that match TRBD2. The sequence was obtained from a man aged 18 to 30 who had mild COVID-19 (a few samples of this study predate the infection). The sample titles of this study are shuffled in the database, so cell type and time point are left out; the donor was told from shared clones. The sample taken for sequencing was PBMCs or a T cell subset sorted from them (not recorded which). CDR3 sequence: CASRSGGVSTDTQYF. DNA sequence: TGTGCCAGCCGAAGCGGGGGGGTAAGCACAGATACGCAGTATTTT.